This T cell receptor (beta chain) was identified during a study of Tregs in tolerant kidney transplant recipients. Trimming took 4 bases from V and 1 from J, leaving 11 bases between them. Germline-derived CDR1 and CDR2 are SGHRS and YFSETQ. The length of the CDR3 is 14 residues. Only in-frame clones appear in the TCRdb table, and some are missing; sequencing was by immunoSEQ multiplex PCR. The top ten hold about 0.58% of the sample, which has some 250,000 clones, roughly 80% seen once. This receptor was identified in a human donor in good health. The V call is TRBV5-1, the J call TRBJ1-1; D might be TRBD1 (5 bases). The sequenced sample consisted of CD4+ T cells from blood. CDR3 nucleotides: TGCGCCAGCAGCCCGGGACCGGGGAACACTGAAGCTTTCTTT. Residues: CASSPGPGNTEAFF.